The rows below give T cell receptor beta chains drawn from one sample of a study of sequential checkpoint blockade in melanoma. Some clones are missing from TCRdb's copy, which holds only in-frame ones; the method was immunoSEQ multiplex PCR. The sample includes about 19,000 clones, over 70% of them seen just once. Material: CD8+ T cells sorted from blood (inferred from file names), obtained from a patient given nivolumab and ipilimumab in sequence. Source of these receptors: a human donor with melanoma. Each CDR3 is given with its conserved first and last residue. A D gene is named only where the DNA matches it firmly. Rows give clone size only sometimes, using once, few, many, or a class for an expanded clone.

>TRBJ1-5|TRBD1|-|TRBV27
TGTGCCAGCAAGGACAGGACCTTTGGCAATCAGCCCCAGCATTTT
CASKDRTFGNQPQHF
>TRBJ1-2|-|once|TRBV5-6
TGTGCCAGCAGCTTGGGGTCCAGGGGATATGGCTACACCTTC
CASSLGSRGYGYTF
>TRBJ2-1|TRBD2|-|TRBV2
TGTGCCAGCAGTGTTTTTAGCGGACTAGCGGGAGAGGTTTCCTACAATGAGCAGTTCTTC
CASSVFSGLAGEVSYNEQFF
>TRBJ2-7|TRBD1|-|TRBV5-1
TGCGCCAGCAGCAAGACAGGGGGTGACGAGCAGTACTTC
CASSKTGGDEQYF
>TRBJ1-3|-|-|TRBV6-5
TGTGCCAGCAGTTACTTAGCTACTGGAAACACCATATATTTT
CASSYLATGNTIYF
>TRBJ2-1|TRBD1|-|TRBV10-3
TGTGCCATCAGTCCAGGGGGCCCGACGAACAATGAGCAGTTCTTC
CAISPGGPTNNEQFF
>TRBJ1-2|-|-|TRBV7-2
TGTGCCAGCAGCTTACAGATCTACTATGGCTACACCTTC
CASSLQIYYGYTF
>TRBJ2-7|TRBD1|-|TRBV7-9
TGTGCCAGCAGCGATAGACAGGGATCCTACGAGCAGTACTTC
CASSDRQGSYEQYF
>TRBJ2-2|TRBD1|-|TRBV7-7
TGTGCCAGCAGCGTCCGGGACAGGGGCACCGGGGAGCTGTTTTTT
CASSVRDRGTGELFF
>TRBJ2-1|-|once|TRBV7-9
TGTGCCAGCAGCTTCGGACTGGACAATGAGCAGTTCTTC
CASSFGLDNEQFF
>TRBJ2-3|-|-|TRBV5-6
TGTGCCAGCAGCACCCCAGGGAGCACAGATACGCAGTATTTT
CASSTPGSTDTQYF
>TRBJ2-3|-|-|TRBV6-4
TGTGCCAGCAGTGACACCCTATCGGAGAATACGCAGTATTTT
CASSDTLSENTQYF
>TRBJ2-7|TRBD1|-|TRBV28
TGTGCCAGCAGCCTACTCCCCGGGACAGCCTACGAGCAGTACTTC
CASSLLPGTAYEQYF
>TRBJ1-1|-|-|TRBV29-1
TGCAGCGGCGCCGGAGGGGCGAACACTGAAGCTTTCTTT
CSGAGGANTEAFF
>TRBJ1-1|-|-|TRBV5-6
TGTGCCACCCAGACAGGTCCCGGCACTGAAGCTTTCTTT
CATQTGPGTEAFF
>TRBJ2-1|-|once|TRBV2
TGTGCCAGCAGGTTTGTAGTAGCCGGCGGAGGTTTAGATGAGCAGTTCTTC
CASRFVVAGGGLDEQFF
>TRBJ2-7|-|-|TRBV6-5
TGTGCCAGCAGTTACAACTCGGGGTTTAACGAGCAGTACTTC
CASSYNSGFNEQYF
>TRBJ1-1|TRBD1|-|TRBV29-1
TGCAGCGTTGAAGGTTTGTCGGGACAGGAGCCGAACACTGAAGCTTTCTTT
CSVEGLSGQEPNTEAFF
>TRBJ2-3|TRBD2|-|TRBV2
TGTGCCAGCACCCACGGGCGGGGGAACACAGATACGCAGTATTTT
CASTHGRGNTDTQYF
>TRBJ2-7|-|-|TRBV28
TGTGCCAGCAGTTTTTCGAGGGACGAGCAGTACTTC
CASSFSRDEQYF
>TRBJ2-7|TRBD2|-|TRBV28
TGTGCCAGCCGGGGAGGGAGCTCCTACGAGCAGTACTTC
CASRGGSSYEQYF
>TRBJ2-7|-|-|TRBV4-1
TGCGCCAGCAGCCACAACAGGGATTACGAGCAGTACTTC
CASSHNRDYEQYF
>TRBJ2-7|-|-|TRBV27
TGTGCCACCTCAGACGGGGCAGGGGTCTACGAGCAGTACTTC
CATSDGAGVYEQYF
>TRBJ1-5|-|-|TRBV19
TGTGCCAGTCGGACATATAGCAATCAGCCCCAGCATTTT
CASRTYSNQPQHF
>TRBJ2-1|-|-|TRBV7-9
TGTGCCAGCACAGTTGGGGGAGGCCACAATGAGCAGTTCTTC
CASTVGGGHNEQFF
>TRBJ1-1|-|-|TRBV12-5
TGTGCTAGTGGTTTCGGGGGGCTGGGCACTGAAGCTTTCTTT
CASGFGGLGTEAFF
>TRBJ1-2|TRBD1|-|TRBV5-6
TGTGCCAGCAGCTTGGGGCTTCGACGATACAGGGGATATGGCTACACCTTC
CASSLGLRRYRGYGYTF
>TRBJ2-7|-|-|TRBV11-2
TGTGCCAGCAGCTTAGAAGCGGGTGGCTACGAGCAGTACTTC
CASSLEAGGYEQYF
>TRBJ1-2|-|-|TRBV27
TGTGCCGTCCGGACCCAGGGGTTCGGGTATGGCTACACCTTC
CAVRTQGFGYGYTF
>TRBJ2-3|TRBD2|-|TRBV2
TGTGCCCGCTGCCGGGGGGGGGCCAAAGATACGCAGTATTTT
CARCRGGAKDTQYF
>TRBJ2-1|-|-|TRBV9
TGTGCCAGCAGCGTAGCCTCCCGATCAGGGGTTTACAATGAGCAGTTCTTC
CASSVASRSGVYNEQFF
>TRBJ2-1|TRBD2|few|TRBV7-9
TGTGCCAGCAGCCCAAGCGGGGCCTCCTACAATGAGCAGTTCTTC
CASSPSGASYNEQFF
>TRBJ1-5|-|once|TRBV28
TGTGCCAGCAGTCATCAGGGAAGAGGACAGCCCCAGCATTTT
CASSHQGRGQPQHF
>TRBJ1-4|-|-|TRBV7-9
TGTGCCAGCAGCTTAGAACAGGGAAATGAAAAACTGTTTTTT
CASSLEQGNEKLFF
>TRBJ1-2|-|-|TRBV5-1
TGCGCCAGCAGCTTGGCGGCAGGGATCTATGGCTACACCTTC
CASSLAAGIYGYTF
>TRBJ1-2|-|once|TRBV18
TGTGCCAGCTCACCGAGGGCTAGGACAGCTAGTGACTATGGCTACACCTTC
CASSPRARTASDYGYTF
>TRBJ2-2|-|-|TRBV14
TGTGCCAGCAGCCACCGGGGGTTACCCACCGGGGAGCTGTTTTTT
CASSHRGLPTGELFF
>TRBJ2-1|TRBD2|-|TRBV19
TGTGCCAGTAGTATGACTAGCGGATACAATGAGCAGTTCTTC
CASSMTSGYNEQFF
>TRBJ2-7|TRBD1|-|TRBV29-1
TGCAGCGTTCTTTCAAGGGACAGCTCCTACGAGCAGTACTTC
CSVLSRDSSYEQYF
>TRBJ2-2|-|-|TRBV29-1
TGCAGCGTTGATTTAACCGGGGAGCTGTTTTTT
CSVDLTGELFF
>TRBJ2-1|-|-|TRBV11-1
TGTGCCAGCAGCTTGGGAGACAATGAGCAGTTCTTC
CASSLGDNEQFF
>TRBJ1-4|TRBD1|few|TRBV7-9
TGTGCCAGCAGCTTAACCTTGACAGGGGGCTTTTTTGAAAAACTGTTTTTT
CASSLTLTGGFFEKLFF
>TRBJ2-7|TRBD1|few|TRBV28
TGTGCCAGCAGTTTATTCGGGACAGGGGGCAAGCAGTACTTC
CASSLFGTGGKQYF
>TRBJ2-5|TRBD2|once|TRBV29-1
TGCAGCGTTGAACTAGCGGAAGAGACCCAGTACTTC
CSVELAEETQYF
>TRBJ2-1|-|once|TRBV27
TGTGCCAGCAGGGGGTGGGAGGTCAGTGAGCAGTTCTTC
CASRGWEVSEQFF
>TRBJ2-6|-|once|TRBV29-1
TGCAGCGTCCCCCAGGGGGCCAACGTCCTGACTTTC
CSVPQGANVLTF
>TRBJ2-6|TRBD2|-|TRBV9
TGTGCCAGCAGCGTAACAGCGGGAGTGTCTGGGGCCAACGTCCTGACTTTC
CASSVTAGVSGANVLTF
>TRBJ1-1|-|-|TRBV4-1
TGCGCCAGCAGCCAAGAGGGGGCGCGTACTGAAGCTTTCTTT
CASSQEGARTEAFF
>TRBJ1-1|TRBD1|-|TRBV6-5
TGTGCCAGCTCCAGGGGGCTCACTGAAGCTTTCTTT
CASSRGLTEAFF
>TRBJ2-7|-|few|TRBV7-9
TGTGCCAGCAGCTTAGCGTTGACTTTCGAGCAGTACTTC
CASSLALTFEQYF
>TRBJ2-1|-|-|TRBV29-1
TGCAGCGTTGAAGATCTGGGGAGACTCAATGAGCAGTTCTTC
CSVEDLGRLNEQFF
>TRBJ2-1|TRBD2|-|TRBV6-1
TGTGCCAGCATTGAATGGGCTAGCGGGAGAGGTGAGCAGTTCTTC
CASIEWASGRGEQFF
>TRBJ1-2|-|once|TRBV27
TGTGCCAGCAGTTTGAACGGCTATGGCTACACCTTC
CASSLNGYGYTF
>TRBJ2-7|TRBD2|-|TRBV28
TGTGCCAGCAGTGGGCTAGCGGGAGGGTACGGGTACGAGCAGTACTTC
CASSGLAGGYGYEQYF
>TRBJ1-1|-|-|TRBV2
TGTGCCATCAAGGGAGCGATGAACACTGAAGCTTTCTTT
CAIKGAMNTEAFF